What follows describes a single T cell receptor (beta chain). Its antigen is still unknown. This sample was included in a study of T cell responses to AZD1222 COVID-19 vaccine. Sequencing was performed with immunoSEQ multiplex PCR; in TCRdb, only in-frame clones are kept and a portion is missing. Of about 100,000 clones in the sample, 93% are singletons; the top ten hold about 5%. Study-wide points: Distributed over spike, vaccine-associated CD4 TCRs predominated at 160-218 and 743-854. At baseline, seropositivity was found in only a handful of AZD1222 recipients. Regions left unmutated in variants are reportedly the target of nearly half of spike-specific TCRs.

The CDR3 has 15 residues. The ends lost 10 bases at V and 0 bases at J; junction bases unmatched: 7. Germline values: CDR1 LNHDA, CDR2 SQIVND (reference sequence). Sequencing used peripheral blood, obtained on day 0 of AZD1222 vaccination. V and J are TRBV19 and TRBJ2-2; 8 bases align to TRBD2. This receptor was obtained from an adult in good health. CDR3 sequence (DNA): TGTGCCACCAAGAAAGCGGGAGCGAACACCGGGGAGCTGTTTTTT. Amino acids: CATKKAGANTGELFF.